The clone carrying this T cell receptor beta chain was seen at least ten times. Its target is unknown. TCRdb re-derived calls from the 5' RACE reads in MiXCR, one entry per CDR3 protein. The table includes hundreds of thousands of distinct CDR3 sequences, approximately 12% detected once. This entry is derived from a study of CD8 T cells in ankylosing spondylitis. Study results and limitations: In ankylosing spondylitis patients, matched synovial fluid reportedly showed significant enrichment of disease-linked clones. Those disease-linked clones were CD8+; they were also relatively rare in peripheral blood. For ankylosing spondylitis blood, a TCR beta motif of several highly homologous variants appeared characteristic.

The sequenced sample was blood, either unsorted or a sorted T cell fraction (not recorded which). This receptor was obtained from a male donor with ankylosing spondylitis.

As DNA, the CDR3 is TGTGCCAGCAGCTTATGGTCCAGGAATGAGCAGTTCTTC. Amino acid sequence: CASSLWSRNEQFF. V and J are TRBV7-2 and TRBJ2-1, with D uncertain. From germline, CDR1 is SGHTA and CDR2 FQGNSA. V dropped 2 bases and J dropped 7 bases, with 9 bases sitting between them. The CDR3 length is 13 residues.